Listed below are T cell receptor beta chains from one sample, sequenced in a study of tumor and adjacent non-tumor tissue in lung cancer. TCRdb re-analysed the multiplex PCR reads in MiXCR, keeping a single row per CDR3 protein. The sample shows about 85,000 distinct CDR3 sequences, roughly two thirds of them seen only once. Sequencing was done on a sample of lung tumor tissue. All receptors come from a man aged 70 or older with non-small cell lung cancer. The CDR3 runs from the conserved cysteine through the conserved F or W. The D gene is left open where the match is weak. Clone size, where shown, is once, few, many, or a class for clones that have expanded.

>-|TRBJ1-5|TRBV11-2|-
CASSLDEGNQPQLF
TGTGCCAGCAGCTTAGATGAGGGGAACCAGCCCCAGCTTTTT
>many|TRBJ2-2|TRBV5-1|TRBD1
CASSRDRAKAGELFF
TGCGCCAGCAGCCGGGACAGGGCTAAGGCCGGGGAGCTGTTTTTT
>-|TRBJ2-1|TRBV11-2|TRBD2
CASSSYDGGRSDEQFF
TGTGCCAGCAGCTCCTACGACGGGGGGAGGAGCGATGAGCAGTTCTTC
>-|TRBJ2-7|TRBV29-1|-
CCVDWGNKQYF
TGCTGCGTTGACTGGGGTAACAAGCAGTACTTC
>-|TRBJ1-5|TRBV5-5|-
CASSEKTGSGQPQHF
TGTGCCAGCAGCGAGAAAACAGGGAGCGGCCAGCCCCAACATTTT
>once|TRBJ2-5|TRBV11-2|TRBD1
CASSPGQAKETRYF
TGTGCCAGCAGCCCTGGACAGGCGAAAGAAACCCGGTACTTC
>-|TRBJ1-3|TRBV12-3/TRBV12-4|-
CAGRPRNSGNTIYF
TGCGCCGGCAGACCTAGGAACTCTGGAAACACCATATATTTT
>-|TRBJ2-4|TRBV20-1|-
CSASGPRVLAKNIQYF
TGCAGTGCTAGTGGTCCCAGAGTCCTAGCCAAAAACATTCAGTACTTC
>-|TRBJ1-6|TRBV11-2|-
CASSDGNSALHF
TGTGCTAGCAGCGACGGGAATTCAGCCCTCCACTTT
>-|TRBJ2-2|TRBV5-5|-
CASSLLVNTGELFF
TGTGCCAGCAGCTTGTTAGTGAACACCGGGGAGCTGTTTTTT
>-|TRBJ2-1|TRBV4-2|TRBD2
CASSSAGGTYNELFF
TGTGCCAGCAGCAGCGCGGGAGGGACCTACAATGAGCTGTTTTTC
>-|TRBJ2-2|TRBV14|-
CATSQDRTYTGELFF
TGTGCCACCAGCCAAGACCGGACCTACACCGGGGAGCTGTTTTTT
>-|TRBJ1-1|TRBV6-5|TRBD1
CASSYDRGLRNTEVFF
TGTGCCAGCAGTTACGACAGGGGGTTAAGGAACACTGAAGTTTTCTTT
>many|TRBJ2-2|TRBV29-1|-
CSGDQGLGFGELFF
TGCAGTGGGGACCAGGGGTTGGGATTCGGGGAGCTGTTTTTT
>-|TRBJ2-3|TRBV5-6|-
CASSLEGETGRLSDTQYF
TGTGCCAGCAGCTTAGAGGGTGAAACAGGGCGCTTGTCAGATACGCAGTATTTT
>-|TRBJ2-3|TRBV28|TRBD2
CASNEISGNIDTQYF
TGTGCCAGCAATGAAATTAGCGGGAACATAGATACACAGTATTTT
>-|TRBJ2-5|TRBV11-1|TRBD1
CASSGIGQGQYF
TGTGCCAGCAGCGGTATCGGACAGGGCCAGTACTTC
>-|TRBJ2-7|TRBV12-3/TRBV12-4|TRBD1
CASSLETGVSSYERYF
TGTGCCAGCAGTTTAGAGACAGGGGTTAGCTCCTACGAGCGGTACTTC
>-|TRBJ2-1|TRBV28|TRBD2
CASSSGEDSYNEQFF
TGTGCCAGTTCCAGCGGGGAGGACTCCTACAATGAGCAGTTCTTC
>-|TRBJ2-5|TRBV28|TRBD2
CASNLGLAGAEASQETQYF
TGTGCCAGCAATCTCGGACTAGCGGGAGCCGAAGCCTCCCAAGAGACCCAGTACTTC
>medium-sized|TRBJ2-5|TRBV11-2|-
CASSLGPNQETQYF
TGTGCCAGCAGCTTAGGCCCTAACCAAGAGACCCAGTACTTC
>-|TRBJ2-5|TRBV11-1|-
CTSSIVTRQETQYF
TGTACCAGCAGCATAGTCACTAGGCAAGAGACCCAGTACTTC
>medium-sized|TRBJ2-5|TRBV11-2|-
CASSPYQETQYF
TGTGCCAGCAGCCCGTACCAAGAGACCCAGTACTTC
>-|TRBJ2-1|TRBV11-1|TRBD1
CAISPRTGVDEQFF
TGTGCCATCAGCCCCCGGACAGGGGTTGATGAGCAGTTCTTT
>-|TRBJ2-5|TRBV13|-
CAISFLRGQETQYF
TGTGCCATCAGCTTCTTAAGGGGTCAAGAGACCCAATACTTC
>-|TRBJ2-2|TRBV4-1|TRBD1
CASSPRTGSYTGELFF
TGCGCCAGCAGTCCGCGGACAGGGAGCTACACCGGGGAGCTGTTTTTT
>-|TRBJ2-7|TRBV12-3/TRBV12-4|TRBD2
CASSLVGTTYSQYF
TGTGCCAGCAGTTTAGTCGGGACTACGTACTCGCAGTACTTC
>-|TRBJ2-7|TRBV29-1|-
CSAQGPHYEQYF
TGCAGTGCGCAGGGACCCCACTACGAGCAGTACTTC
>medium-sized|TRBJ1-2|TRBV4-2|-
CASSPSGGNYGYTF
TGTGCCAGCAGCCCAAGTGGAGGCAACTATGGCTACACCTTC
>medium-sized|TRBJ1-5|TRBV6-5|-
CASSYSGGNQPQHF
TGTGCCAGCAGTTACTCAGGGGGCAATCAGCCCCAGCATTTT
>-|TRBJ2-7|TRBV2|-
CASHQDMSFYEQYF
TGTGCCAGCCATCAGGACATGTCATTCTACGAGCAGTACTTC
>-|TRBJ1-2|TRBV29-1|-
CRVDRRGTNYDYTF
TGCAGAGTTGACCGACGCGGCACTAACTATGACTACACCTTC
>-|TRBJ2-2|TRBV6-5|-
CASSYSPGANTGELLF
TGTGCCAGCAGTTACTCCCCAGGGGCGAACACCGGGGAGCTGTTGTTT
>many|TRBJ2-5|TRBV6-1|TRBD2
CASSEPSGGAETQYF
TGTGCCAGCAGTGAGCCTTCGGGGGGGGCAGAGACCCAGTACTTC
>-|TRBJ2-5|TRBV28|TRBD1
CANSQTTGEYETQYF
TGTGCCAACAGTCAGACGACAGGGGAGTATGAGACCCAGTACTTC
>few|TRBJ2-5|TRBV7-8|TRBD2
CATLRGGASQETQYF
TGTGCCACCCTGCGGGGGGGCGCCTCCCAAGAGACCCAGTACTTC
>-|TRBJ2-5|TRBV4-1|-
CASSPPLEGTRYF
TGCGCCAGCAGCCCCCCCCTAGAGGGGACCCGGTACTTC
>many|TRBJ2-2|TRBV6-2/TRBV6-3|-
CASRGLGRRTGELFF
TGTGCCAGCAGGGGATTGGGGCGCAGAACCGGGGAGCTGTTTTTT
>-|TRBJ1-5|TRBV6-5|-
CACSRRAKQPQHF
TGTGCCTGCAGTCGAAGGGCCAAACAGCCCCAGCATTTT
>-|TRBJ2-3|TRBV4-1|TRBD1
CASNHPRTGRISTDTQYF
TGCGCCAGCAACCACCCAAGGACAGGGAGAATCAGCACAGATACGCAGTATTTT
>-|TRBJ2-3|TRBV5-1|-
CASSLAPQHTGTTSTDTQYF
TGCGCCAGCAGTTTAGCCCCACAGCACACCGGGACAACTAGCACAGATACGCAGTATTTT
>many|TRBJ2-7|TRBV7-8|-
CASSLAGDPAEQYF
TGTGCCAGCAGCTTAGCAGGCGACCCGGCCGAGCAGTACTTC
>-|TRBJ2-7|TRBV12-3/TRBV12-4|-
CTSSSHQVRYF
TGTACCAGTAGTTCACACCAGGTTCGCTACTTC
>-|TRBJ2-3|TRBV11-2|TRBD1
CASSDGQGVIIDTQYF
TGTGCCAGCAGCGACGGACAGGGGGTGATTATAGATACGCAGTACTTT
>-|TRBJ2-7|TRBV6-5|-
CPSSLDRGSYEQYF
TGTCCCAGCAGTCTTGATAGGGGCTCGTACGAGCAGTACTTC
>-|TRBJ2-3|TRBV12-3/TRBV12-4|-
CAGSTRAGTQYF
TGTGCCGGCAGTACCCGTGCAGGCACGCAGTATTTT
>many|TRBJ1-5|TRBV20-1|TRBD1
CSARRDRNQPQHF
TGCAGTGCTAGACGGGACAGGAATCAGCCCCAGCATTTT
>once|TRBJ2-3|TRBV14|TRBD2
CASSAQREWRWADTQYF
TGTGCCAGCAGTGCCCAGCGGGAGTGGCGATGGGCAGATACGCAGTATTTT